What follows are 2 T cell receptor beta chains derived from one specimen sequenced in a study of blood T cell repertoires in COVID-19. Only in-frame clones appear in the TCRdb table, and some are missing; sequencing was by immunoSEQ multiplex PCR. The sample contains just over 650,000 clones, 70% to 90% of which appear only once. The sequenced sample was peripheral blood. The receptors here all came from a woman aged 18-30 years with acute or convalescent COVID-19.

The chain links TRBV7-9 to TRBJ1-2; D is unresolved. Germline loops: CDR1 SEHNR, CDR2 FQNEAQ (reference sequence). Trimming took off 2 bases at V and 8 bases at J, with 9 bases between the two ends. The CDR3 runs to 12 residues. CDR3 loop: CASSLRGSGYTF. Here the CDR3 DNA reads TGTGCCAGCAGCTTAAGAGGGTCGGGCTACACCTTC. Variable domain in full (rest from reference TRBV7-9 and TRBJ1-2): DTGVSQNPRHKITKRGQNVTFRCDPISEHNRLYWYRQTLGQGPEFLTYFQNEAQLEKSRLLSDRFSAERPKGSFSTLEIQRTEQGDSAMYLCASSLRGSGYTFGSGTRLTVV.

This rearrangement joins TRBV19 to TRBJ2-7, with TRBD1 as a possible D gene (7 bases). Germline V gives CDR1 LNHDA, CDR2 SQIVND (reference sequence). This CDR3 has 16 residues. V gave up 1 base and J gave up 3 bases, with 16 bases separating them. For the CDR3, the DNA is TGTGCCAGTAGTATAGGCGGGACAGTGGGTTACTACGAGCAGTACTTC. It encodes CASSIGGTVGYYEQYF. Combining the CDR3 with reference TRBV19 and TRBJ2-7 gives the whole variable domain DGGITQSPKYLFRKEGQNVTLSCEQNLNHDAMYWYRQDPGQGLRLIYYSQIVNDFQKGDIAEGYSVSREKKESFPLTVTSAQKNPTAFYLCASSIGGTVGYYEQYFGPGTRLTVT.